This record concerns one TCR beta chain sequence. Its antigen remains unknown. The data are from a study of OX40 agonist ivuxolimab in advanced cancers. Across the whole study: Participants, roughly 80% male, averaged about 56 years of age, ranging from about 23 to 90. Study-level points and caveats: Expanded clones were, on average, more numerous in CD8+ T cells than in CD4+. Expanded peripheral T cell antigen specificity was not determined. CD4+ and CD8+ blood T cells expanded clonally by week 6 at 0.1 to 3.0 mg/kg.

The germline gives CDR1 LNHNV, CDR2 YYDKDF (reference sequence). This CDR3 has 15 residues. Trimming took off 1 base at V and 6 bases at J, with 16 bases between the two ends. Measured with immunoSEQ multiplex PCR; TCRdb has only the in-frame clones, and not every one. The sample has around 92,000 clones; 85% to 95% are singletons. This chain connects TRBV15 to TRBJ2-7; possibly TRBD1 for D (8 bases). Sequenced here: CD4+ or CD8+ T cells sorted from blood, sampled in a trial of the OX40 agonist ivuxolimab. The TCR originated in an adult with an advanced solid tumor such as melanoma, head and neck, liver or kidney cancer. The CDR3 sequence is CATSRGLTGGVEQYF. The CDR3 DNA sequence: TGTGCCACCAGCAGAGGTCTCACAGGGGGGGTCGAGCAGTACTTC.